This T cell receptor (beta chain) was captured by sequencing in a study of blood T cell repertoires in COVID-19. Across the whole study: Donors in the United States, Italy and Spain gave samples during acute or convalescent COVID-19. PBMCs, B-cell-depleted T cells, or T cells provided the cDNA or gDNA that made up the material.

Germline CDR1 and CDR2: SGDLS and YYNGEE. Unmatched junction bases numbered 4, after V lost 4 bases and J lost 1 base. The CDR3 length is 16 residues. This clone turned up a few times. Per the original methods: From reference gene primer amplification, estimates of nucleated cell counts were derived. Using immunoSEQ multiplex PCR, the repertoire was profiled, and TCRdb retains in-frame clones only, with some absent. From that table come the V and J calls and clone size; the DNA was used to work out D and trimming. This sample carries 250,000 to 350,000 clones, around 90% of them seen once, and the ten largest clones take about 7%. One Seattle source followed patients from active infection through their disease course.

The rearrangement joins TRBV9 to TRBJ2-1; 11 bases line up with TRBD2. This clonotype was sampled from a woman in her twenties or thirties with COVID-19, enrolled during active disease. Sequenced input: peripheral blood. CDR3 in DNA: TGTGCCAGCAGCCTTAGCGGGAGGGGGTCCTACAATGAGCAGTTCTTC. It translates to CASSLSGRGSYNEQFF.